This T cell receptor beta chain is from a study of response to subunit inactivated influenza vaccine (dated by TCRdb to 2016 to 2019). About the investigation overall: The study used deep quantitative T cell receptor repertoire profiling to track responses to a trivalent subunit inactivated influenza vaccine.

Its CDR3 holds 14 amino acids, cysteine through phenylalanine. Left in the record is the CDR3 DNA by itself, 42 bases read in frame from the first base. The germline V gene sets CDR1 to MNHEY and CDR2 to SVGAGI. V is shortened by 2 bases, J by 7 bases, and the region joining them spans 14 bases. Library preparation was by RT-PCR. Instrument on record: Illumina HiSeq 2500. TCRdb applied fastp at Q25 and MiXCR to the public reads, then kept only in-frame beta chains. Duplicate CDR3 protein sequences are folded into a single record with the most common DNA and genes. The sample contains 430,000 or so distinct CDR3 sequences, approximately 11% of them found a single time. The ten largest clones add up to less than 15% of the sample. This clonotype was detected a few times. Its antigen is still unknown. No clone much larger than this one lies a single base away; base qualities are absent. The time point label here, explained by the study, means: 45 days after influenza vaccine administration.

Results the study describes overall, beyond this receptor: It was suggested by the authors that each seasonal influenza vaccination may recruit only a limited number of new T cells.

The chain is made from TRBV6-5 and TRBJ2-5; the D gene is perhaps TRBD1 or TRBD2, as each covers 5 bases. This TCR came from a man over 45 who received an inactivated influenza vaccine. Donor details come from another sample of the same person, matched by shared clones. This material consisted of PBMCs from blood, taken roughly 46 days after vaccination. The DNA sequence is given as TGTGCCAGCAGTTACACTCCCCTTGGGGGGACCCAGTACTTC. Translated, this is CASSYTPLGGTQYF.